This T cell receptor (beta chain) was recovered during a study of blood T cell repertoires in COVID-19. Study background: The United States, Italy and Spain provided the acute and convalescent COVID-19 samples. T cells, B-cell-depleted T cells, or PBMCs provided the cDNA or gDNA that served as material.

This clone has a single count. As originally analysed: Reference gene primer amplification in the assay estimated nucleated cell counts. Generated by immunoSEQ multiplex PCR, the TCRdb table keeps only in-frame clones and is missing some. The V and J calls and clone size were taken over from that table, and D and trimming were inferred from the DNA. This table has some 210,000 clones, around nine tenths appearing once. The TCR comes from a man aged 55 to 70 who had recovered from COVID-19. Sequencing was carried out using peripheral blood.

CDR3: CASSYAGVNQPQHF. CDR3 nucleotides: TGTGCCAGCAGTTACGCAGGGGTCAATCAGCCCCAGCATTTT. The chain has TRBV6-5 and TRBJ1-5; D might be TRBD1 (6 bases). This CDR3 is 14 amino acids long. The V end lost 2 bases, the J end lost 3 bases, and 8 bases lay between the germline ends. The V gene's germline CDR1 is MNHEY and CDR2 SVGAGI.